The clone carrying this TCR beta chain was seen a few times. The CDR3 totals 15 residues. CDR1 and CDR2 from the germline V gene are MNHEY and SVGAGI. The ends were cut back, 1 base at V and 1 base at J, with 9 bases in the middle. The sample comes from a study of beta chain features in type 1 diabetes. At the level of the study: Examined across all samples were just under 110,000,000 sorted cells.

Heparinised blood was drawn once per donor, averaging roughly 120 mL. Sequencing targeted expressed TCRB transcripts, as all isolated RNA had been reverse transcribed. Naive, central memory and regulatory T cell samples came to a mean of about 3.9 million reads. Using immunoSEQ multiplex PCR, the repertoire was profiled, and TCRdb retains in-frame clones only, with some absent. The repertoire includes 970,000 or so clones, roughly 16% of them detected once, and about 0.02% sits in the top ten. The clonotype originates from a woman aged 18-29 years in good health. The chain is built from TRBV6-5 and TRBJ2-3; TRBD2 is a possible D gene (6 bases). What was sequenced was naive CD4+ T cells from blood. The CDR3 DNA reads TGTGCCAGCAGTTACTGGGGGGTGGGCACAGATACGCAGTATTTT. Protein: CASSYWGVGTDTQYF.